The entry below describes one T cell receptor beta chain. What this receptor recognizes is not known. Base-call qualities are not available, and no considerably larger clone is one nucleotide away. This entry comes from a study of blood T cell repertoires in COVID-19 (dated by TCRdb to the early 2020s). General notes on the study: Samples from collaborators originated in the United States, Italy and Spain and spanned both the acute and convalescent phases of COVID-19. The material from the prospective study consisted of cDNA or gDNA derived from T cells, B-cell-depleted T cells, or PBMCs. Subjects who had been exposed to COVID-19, were actively infected with it, or had recovered from it provided the deeply sampled blood TCRbeta repertoires that made up the dataset. A freely available public database, intended as a resource for researchers studying the immune response to SARS-CoV-2, is where the repertoires were released. The samples were drawn from two sources: the first 160 participants of the ongoing ImmuneRACE study, and 1,254 subjects contributed by 6 global collaborators. Nearly every sample came with metadata listing a de-identified subject ID, COVID-19 status, age in years and sex. HLA class I and class II types, where available, came from metadata supplied by the sample provider rather than from assay-based typing.

TCRbeta CDR3 regions were amplified from genomic DNA by means of the immunoSEQ Assay, a bias-controlled multiplex PCR. From the authors' description of their analysis: Within the assay, amplification of reference gene primers was used to estimate how many nucleated cells each sample contained. To quantify the absolute abundance of each unique TCRbeta CDR3 rearrangement, sequence reads were collapsed and filtered. Productive Simpson clonality was computed per sample as the square root of Simpson's diversity index over productive rearrangements. TCRdb's version of the immuneACCESS table is confined to in-frame rearrangements and falls short of the full clone set. An unresolved V gene accounts for under half of the shortfall where checked; the remainder is of unknown origin. That table gives V, J and clone size, and the DNA gave D and trimming. This sample comprises 650,000 to 800,000 clones, more than 80% of them detected only once. The top ten constitute roughly 0.25% of the sample.

General study outcomes and caveats: The amount of clinical and demographic metadata varied by source and participant and was provided uncurated.

From cysteine to phenylalanine, the CDR3 is 18 amino acids long. Only CDR3 DNA is held: 54 bases, read in frame from base 1. At the junction V is shortened by 0 bases and J by 3 bases, with 21 bases in between. From the germline V gene, CDR1 is SGHAT and CDR2 is FQNNGV. Collaborating institutions collected whole blood in K2EDTA tubes following their own protocols. For TCRbeta analysis, collaborators shipped samples as frozen whole blood, isolated PBMCs, or DNA extracted from either of those sample types. The chain is assembled from TRBV11-2 and TRBJ2-7; the D gene is perhaps TRBD2, on 5 matching bases. The origin of this receptor is a woman under 30 with acute or convalescent COVID-19. Sequencing input: peripheral blood. CDR3 region: CASSLDEVSVSPLYEQYF. At the DNA level, the sequence is TGTGCCAGCAGCTTAGATGAAGTTAGCGTCTCTCCTCTCTACGAGCAGTACTTC.